Listed below are T cell receptor beta chains from one sample, sequenced in a study of blood T cells in healthy people across ages. TCRdb called the 5' RACE reads again in MiXCR, with one record for every CDR3 protein. The table has over a million distinct CDR3 sequences, 35% to 45% seen once; the top ten hold 7% to 9.5%. Material: blood. These receptor sequences come from a woman aged 18-29 years in good health. The CDR3 runs from the conserved cysteine through the conserved F or W. A D gene is named only where the DNA matches it firmly. Only some rows state a clone size, as once, few, many or a class for expanded clones.

j_gene,d_gene,v_gene,len,abundance,CDR3nt,CDR3aa
TRBJ1-1,NA,TRBV25-1,12,NA,TGTGCCAGCACCGTACCGGGCACTGAAGCTTTCTTT,CASTVPGTEAFF
TRBJ2-5,TRBD1,TRBV5-1,15,NA,TGCGCCAGCAGCTTGGAGCACAGGGGCCAAGAGACCCAGTACTTC,CASSLEHRGQETQYF
TRBJ2-5,NA,TRBV28,12,NA,TGTGCCAGTTGGACGGCGTACAATGAGCAGTACTTC,CASWTAYNEQYF
TRBJ1-2,TRBD1,TRBV24-1,14,NA,TGTGCCCCCAGGAACAGGGGGCGCTTGTCTGGCTACACCTTC,CAPRNRGRLSGYTF
TRBJ2-1,NA,TRBV12-3/TRBV12-4,15,NA,TGTGCCAGCAGTTTTTCAGGGGCCAGGGGTATTGAGCAGTTCTTC,CASSFSGARGIEQFF
TRBJ2-2,TRBD2,TRBV3-1,15,NA,TGTGCCAGCAGCCAAGTCGAAGCGGGAAGCGGGGAGCTGTTTTTT,CASSQVEAGSGELFF
TRBJ2-7,NA,TRBV20-1,13,NA,TGCAGTGCTAGGGGACCCACAGTCTACGAGCAGTACTTC,CSARGPTVYEQYF
TRBJ1-2,TRBD1,TRBV20-1,13,NA,TGCAGTGCTAGAGATGACAGGGCCCTTGGCTACACCTTC,CSARDDRALGYTF
TRBJ1-2,NA,TRBV4-1,16,NA,TGCGCCAGCAGCCCCATACGTTCGACAGACCTCTATGGCTACACCTTC,CASSPIRSTDLYGYTF
TRBJ2-3,NA,TRBV20-1,15,NA,TGCAGTGCTGTCCCGGGCGGGTCCGCCGGAGATACGCAGTATTTT,CSAVPGGSAGDTQYF
TRBJ1-1,NA,TRBV25-1,15,few,TGTGCCAGCAGTAAGTCCGGGACGGCTAACACTGAAGCTTTCTTT,CASSKSGTANTEAFF
TRBJ2-4,TRBD1,TRBV20-1,15,few,TGCAGTGCTAGAACGACAGGGGATCCCAAAAACATTCAGTACTTC,CSARTTGDPKNIQYF
TRBJ2-7,NA,TRBV6-1,12,many,TGTGCCAGCAGTGAACGGGGTTACGAGCAGTACTTC,CASSERGYEQYF
TRBJ2-3,NA,TRBV6-6,14,NA,TGTGCCACCGCGAGGGGGGGAGGGACAGATACGCAGTATTTT,CATARGGGTDTQYF
TRBJ2-1,TRBD2,TRBV7-9,15,NA,TGTGCCAGCAGCTTGGACGGGGGGACCTTTAGTGAGCAGTTCTTC,CASSLDGGTFSEQFF
TRBJ2-1,TRBD2,TRBV5-1,18,NA,TGCGCCAGCAGCTTGGGACTAGCGGGGACGACTACCCACAATGAGCAGTTCTTC,CASSLGLAGTTTHNEQFF
TRBJ2-5,TRBD2,TRBV6-5,16,NA,TGTGCCAGCAGCCGCCTGACTAGCGGGAGATGGGGTGAGCAGTACTTC,CASSRLTSGRWGEQYF
TRBJ2-3,TRBD2,TRBV12-3/TRBV12-4,15,NA,TGTGCCAGCAGTTTTGCGGGGGAGAAAACAGATACGCAGTATTTT,CASSFAGEKTDTQYF
TRBJ2-1,NA,TRBV7-2,16,NA,TGTGCCAGCAGCTTAGCCAGCGGGACAGAGAACAATGAGCAGTTCTTC,CASSLASGTENNEQFF
TRBJ2-7,NA,TRBV29-1,11,NA,TGCAGCGTTAAAGATGGGGCCGAGCAGTACTTC,CSVKDGAEQYF
TRBJ2-7,TRBD1,TRBV9,15,NA,TGTGCCAGCAGCCCCGAGGGGACAGGTCGGTACGAGCAGTACTTC,CASSPEGTGRYEQYF
TRBJ1-1,NA,TRBV29-1,10,NA,TGCAGCGTTGGGCTTACTGAAGCTTTCTTT,CSVGLTEAFF
TRBJ2-3,TRBD2,TRBV7-7,16,few,TGTGCTAGCAGCTTAGGGCTAGCGGGGGCCTCCGATACGCAGTATTTT,CASSLGLAGASDTQYF
TRBJ2-7,NA,TRBV30,11,NA,TGTGCCTGGAGTTCGGCAGAAAAGCAGTACTTC,CAWSSAEKQYF
TRBJ2-1,NA,TRBV28,16,NA,TGTGCCAGCAGTTTCCTAACAGGGTGGTCAGACAATGAGCAGTTCTTC,CASSFLTGWSDNEQFF
TRBJ2-1,TRBD1,TRBV29-1,14,NA,TGCAGCGCCCCGGGACAGGGGGCAATCGATGAGCAGTTCTTC,CSAPGQGAIDEQFF
TRBJ1-2,NA,TRBV6-6,17,NA,TGTGCCAGCAGTTACAACGCCAGGGACCCATCTAACTATGGCTACACCTTC,CASSYNARDPSNYGYTF
TRBJ1-5,NA,TRBV11-2,18,NA,TGTGCCAGCAGCGATAGGATACTAGCGGTAAGGGGAAATCAGCCCCAGCATTTT,CASSDRILAVRGNQPQHF
TRBJ2-7,NA,TRBV7-4,12,few,TGTGCCAGAAGGGTAGCGGACTACGAGCAGTACTTC,CARRVADYEQYF
TRBJ2-1,TRBD2,TRBV20-1,12,NA,TGCAGTGCCCGGACTAGCGACAGTGAGCAGTTCTTC,CSARTSDSEQFF
TRBJ2-3,TRBD2,TRBV7-8,15,NA,TGTGCCAGCAGCCCGCGGGGGGGGAAGACAGATACGCAGTATTTT,CASSPRGGKTDTQYF
TRBJ2-7,TRBD2,TRBV14,17,few,TGTGCCAGCAGCCAACGAACCGGGGGGGCAGAAAAATACGAGCAGTACTTC,CASSQRTGGAEKYEQYF
TRBJ2-7,TRBD2,TRBV6-5,14,few,TGTGCCAGCAAACGGACTAGCGGTACCTACGAGCAGTACTTC,CASKRTSGTYEQYF
TRBJ1-3,NA,TRBV5-1,14,NA,TGCGCCAGCGCCGAGGGGAGGGCTGGAAACACCATATATTTT,CASAEGRAGNTIYF
TRBJ2-1,NA,TRBV6-1,13,few,TGTGCCAGCAGTACTGACACTAACAATGAGCAGTTCTTC,CASSTDTNNEQFF
TRBJ1-1,NA,TRBV27,15,NA,TGTGCCAGCTCGACAGTTCCCGTGGGAAACACTGAAGCTTTCTTT,CASSTVPVGNTEAFF
TRBJ2-4,NA,TRBV30,10,NA,TGTGCCTGCCGTAGCCTAGAGCAGTACTTC,CACRSLEQYF
TRBJ2-7,TRBD2,TRBV12-3/TRBV12-4,14,NA,TGTCCCAGCAGTGGACTAGCGGGACGGTACGAGCAGTACTTC,CPSSGLAGRYEQYF
TRBJ2-1,TRBD2,TRBV28,16,few,TGTGCCAGCAGTTTCCGGACTAGCGGGAGTATTGATGAGCAGTTCTTC,CASSFRTSGSIDEQFF
TRBJ2-3,TRBD2,TRBV7-9,17,NA,TGTGCCAGCAGCTTAGGAGGGCTAGCGGGAGAGGAAGATACGCAGTATTTT,CASSLGGLAGEEDTQYF
TRBJ2-5,NA,TRBV20-1,13,NA,TGCAGTGCTGGATCGAGGGGGCAAGAGACCCAGTACTTC,CSAGSRGQETQYF
TRBJ2-2,TRBD2,TRBV7-9,18,NA,TGTGCCAGCCCCTCCCTGGGACTAGCGGGAGGAGGTAGTTCGGAGCTGTTTTTT,CASPSLGLAGGGSSELFF
TRBJ2-1,TRBD2,TRBV3-1,15,NA,TGTGCCAGCAGCCAAGTGGGAGCGGGACACAATGAGCAGTTCTTC,CASSQVGAGHNEQFF
TRBJ1-5,NA,TRBV4-2,15,few,TGTGCCAGCAGCCCGCTTGGGACACCCAATCAGCCCCAGCATTTT,CASSPLGTPNQPQHF
TRBJ2-7,TRBD2,TRBV10-3,17,few,TGTGCCATCAGTGGGTACGTTGAAGCGGGGATCCCCTACGAGCAGTACTTC,CAISGYVEAGIPYEQYF
TRBJ1-2,NA,TRBV20-1,13,NA,TGCAGTGCCGCCTTAGGCGGAAGTAGGGGCTACACCTTC,CSAALGGSRGYTF
TRBJ2-3,NA,TRBV7-2,15,few,TGTGCCAGCAGCCCAAGGGGAGCTGCCACAGATACGCAGTATTTT,CASSPRGAATDTQYF
TRBJ1-1,TRBD1,TRBV28,14,few,TGTGCCAGCAGGTCAGGGGGCGGTGGCACTGAAGCTTTCTTT,CASRSGGGGTEAFF
TRBJ1-1,TRBD1,TRBV29-1,13,NA,TGCAGCGTTGCTCGACAGGGAAGCCCTGAAGCTTTCTTT,CSVARQGSPEAFF
TRBJ2-7,TRBD2,TRBV7-2,16,few,TGTGCCAGCAGCTTTGGGGGGGGTTTAGCGAGTAGCGAGCAGTACTTC,CASSFGGGLASSEQYF
TRBJ2-7,NA,TRBV29-1,15,many,TGCAGCGTTGAAGACCGGCACAGGGAACAGTACGAGCAGTACTTC,CSVEDRHREQYEQYF
TRBJ1-2,NA,TRBV12-3/TRBV12-4,13,NA,TGTGCCAGCAGTTGGACTGGGCAGGATGGCTACACCTTC,CASSWTGQDGYTF
TRBJ2-1,TRBD2,TRBV3-1,15,few,TGTGCCAGCAGCCTAAGCGGGACTACAAACAATGAGCAGTTCTTC,CASSLSGTTNNEQFF
TRBJ2-7,TRBD2,TRBV10-3,16,NA,TGTGCCATCAGGCCCGGGACTAGCGGCCCGATCTACGAGCAGTACTTC,CAIRPGTSGPIYEQYF
TRBJ2-5,TRBD2,TRBV5-1,15,NA,TGCGCCAGCAGCAATAGCGGGGGCAAACAAGAGACCCAGTACTTC,CASSNSGGKQETQYF
TRBJ2-7,NA,TRBV7-2,14,few,TGTGCCAGCAGCTTAATGTCGGGGGACCACGAGCAGTACTTC,CASSLMSGDHEQYF
TRBJ2-5,TRBD2,TRBV20-1,14,NA,TGCAGTGCTAGAGCACGGCTAGCGGTCGAGACCCAGTACTTC,CSARARLAVETQYF
TRBJ2-2,TRBD1,TRBV28,15,NA,TGTGCCAGCAGCACCGACAGGGGGCATATCGGGGAGCTGTTTTTT,CASSTDRGHIGELFF